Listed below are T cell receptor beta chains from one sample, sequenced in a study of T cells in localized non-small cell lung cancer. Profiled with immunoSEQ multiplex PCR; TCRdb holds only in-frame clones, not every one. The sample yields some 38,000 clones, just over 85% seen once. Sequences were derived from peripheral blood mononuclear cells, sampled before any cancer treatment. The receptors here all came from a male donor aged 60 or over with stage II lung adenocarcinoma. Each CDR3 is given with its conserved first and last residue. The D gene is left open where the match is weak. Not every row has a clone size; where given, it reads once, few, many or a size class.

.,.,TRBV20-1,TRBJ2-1,TGCAGTGCTAGAGCCTACGCGGAGCAGTTCTTC,CSARAYAEQFF
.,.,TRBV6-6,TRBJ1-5,TGTGCCAGCAGCCCTCGGGACATAGGCCAGCATTTT,CASSPRDIGQHF
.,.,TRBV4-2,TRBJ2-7,TGTGCCAGCAGCCAAGGAAAAGTTTCCTACGAGCAGTACTTC,CASSQGKVSYEQYF
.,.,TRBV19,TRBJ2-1,TGTGCCAGTAGTATCGGCAGGGCTACCTACAATGAGCAGTTCTTC,CASSIGRATYNEQFF
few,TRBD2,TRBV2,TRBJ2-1,TGTGCCAGCAGTGCTATAGCGGGAGAGACAGGCGAGCAGTTCTTC,CASSAIAGETGEQFF
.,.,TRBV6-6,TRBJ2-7,TGTGCCAGCAGTTACGAAACATCCTACGAGCAGTACTTC,CASSYETSYEQYF
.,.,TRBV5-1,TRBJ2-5,TGCGCCAGCAGCTTAATGGATACCCAAGAGACCCAGTACTTC,CASSLMDTQETQYF
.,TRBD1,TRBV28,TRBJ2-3,TGTGCCAGCAGTCGGACAGGGGGGTTTGATACGCAGTATTTT,CASSRTGGFDTQYF
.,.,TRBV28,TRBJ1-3,TGTGCGAGCAGTGGAAACACCATATATTTT,CASSGNTIYF
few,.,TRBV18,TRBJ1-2,TGTGCCAGCTCACCCCCGACAGCACGAACCGGTCATGGCTACACCTTC,CASSPPTARTGHGYTF
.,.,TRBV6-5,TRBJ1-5,TGTGCCAGCAGGAACTCGGGGGCGAACAATCAGCCCCAGCATTTT,CASRNSGANNQPQHF
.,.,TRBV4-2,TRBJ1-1,TGTGCCAGCAGCCAAGATCCGGCTCGGGGGAACACTGAAGCTTTCTTT,CASSQDPARGNTEAFF
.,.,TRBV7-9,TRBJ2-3,TGTGCCAGCAGCTTCCGAGTAGCGGAACCGAGCACAGATACGCAGTATTTT,CASSFRVAEPSTDTQYF
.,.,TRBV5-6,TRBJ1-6,TGTGCCAGCAGCTTGATACAAGTTAATTCACCCCTCCACTTT,CASSLIQVNSPLHF
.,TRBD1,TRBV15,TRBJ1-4,TGTGCCACCAGCAGAGGACAGGGGGCGGCGGAAAAACTGTTTTTT,CATSRGQGAAEKLFF
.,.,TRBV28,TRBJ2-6,TGTGCCAGCAGTTTACTAGGGACAATAGCTGGGGCCAACGTCCTGACTTTC,CASSLLGTIAGANVLTF
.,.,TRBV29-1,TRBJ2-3,TGCAGCGGCGGACTGAGTAGCACAGATACGCAGTATTTT,CSGGLSSTDTQYF
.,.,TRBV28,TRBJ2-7,TGTGCCAGCAGTCCCCGGGTGGCGTACGAGCAGTACTTC,CASSPRVAYEQYF
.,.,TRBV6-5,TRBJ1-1,TGTGCCAGCAGTTTTCAAGTCGGCGACACTGAAGCTTTCTTT,CASSFQVGDTEAFF
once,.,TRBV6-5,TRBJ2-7,TGTGCCAGCAAACTACACCGGACAGCCCTATACGAGCAGTACTTC,CASKLHRTALYEQYF
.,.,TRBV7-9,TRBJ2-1,TGTGCCAGCAGCTTAGGAAGGGGCACCTACAATGAGCAGTTCTTC,CASSLGRGTYNEQFF
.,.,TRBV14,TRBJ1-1,TGTGCCAGCAGCCAAGCTGGTATAAGTGAAGCTTTCTTT,CASSQAGISEAFF
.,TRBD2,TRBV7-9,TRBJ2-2,TGTGCCAGCAGAAGCGCGGGGGGGAACACCGGGGAGCTGTTTTTT,CASRSAGGNTGELFF
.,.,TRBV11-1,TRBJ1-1,TGTGCCAGCAGCTTAGCGCTCTGGGACCAACGGGCTTTCTTT,CASSLALWDQRAFF
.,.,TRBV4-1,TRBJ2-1,TGCGCCAGCAGCCAAGTTAATTCCAAAGGGGCGCAGTTCTTC,CASSQVNSKGAQFF
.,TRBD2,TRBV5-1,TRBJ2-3,TGCGCCAGCAGCGGGACTAACACAGATACGCAGTATTTT,CASSGTNTDTQYF
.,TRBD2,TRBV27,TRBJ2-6,TGTGCCAGCAGTTTATCAGTAGCGGGAGAGGCGACTGGGGCCAACGTCCTGACTTTC,CASSLSVAGEATGANVLTF
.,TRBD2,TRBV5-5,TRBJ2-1,TGTGCCAGCAGAGTGGGCCTAGCGGATTACAATGAGCAGTTCTTC,CASRVGLADYNEQFF
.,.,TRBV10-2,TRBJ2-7,TGCGCCAGCGGGGGGCTTGGTAGGTACGAGCAGTACTTC,CASGGLGRYEQYF
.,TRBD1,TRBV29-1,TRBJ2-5,TGCAGCGTTGATCCGGGACAGGGAAGGGAGACCCAGTACTTC,CSVDPGQGRETQYF
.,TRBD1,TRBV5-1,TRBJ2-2,TGCGCCAGCAGCAGGGACAGTCACACCGGGGAGCTGTTTTTT,CASSRDSHTGELFF
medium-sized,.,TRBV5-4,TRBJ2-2,TGTGCCAGCAGCTTTGGCGTAACCCGCAACACCGGGGAGCTGTTTTTT,CASSFGVTRNTGELFF
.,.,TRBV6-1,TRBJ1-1,TGTGCCAGCAGGACCGGGACGAACACTGAAGCTTTCTTT,CASRTGTNTEAFF
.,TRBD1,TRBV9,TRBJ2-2,TGTGCCAGCAGCTCCCGGGACAGGGCTGGCGGGGAGCTGTTTTTT,CASSSRDRAGGELFF
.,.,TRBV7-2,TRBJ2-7,TGTGCCAGCAGCTCCGACTTGGACTCATGGGAGGAGCAGTACTTC,CASSSDLDSWEEQYF
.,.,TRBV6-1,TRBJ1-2,TGTGCCAGCGGGAGGGCGCCAAACTATGGCTACACCTTC,CASGRAPNYGYTF
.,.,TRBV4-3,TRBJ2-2,TGCGCCAGCAGCCAAGACCATATCGTGAACACCGGGGAGCTGTTTTTT,CASSQDHIVNTGELFF
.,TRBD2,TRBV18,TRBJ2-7,TGTGCCAGTACTAGCGGGGGCTATAAAGAGCAGTACTTC,CASTSGGYKEQYF
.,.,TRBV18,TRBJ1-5,TGTGCCAGCTCACCCGACTATAGCAATCAGCCCCAGCATTTT,CASSPDYSNQPQHF
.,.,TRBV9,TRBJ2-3,TGTGCCAGCAGCGTAGAACAGCTTGCGACAGATACGCAGTATTTT,CASSVEQLATDTQYF
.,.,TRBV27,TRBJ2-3,TGTGCCAGCAGTTTCCCTCGCCCCCCGGGCCTCAAACCCACAGATACGCAGTATTTT,CASSFPRPPGLKPTDTQYF
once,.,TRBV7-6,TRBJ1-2,TGTGCCAGCAGCGGTGGGACCGACCAGGGGGGCTACACCTTC,CASSGGTDQGGYTF